The source of this T cell receptor (beta chain) is a study of shared clonotypes between healthy human individuals. Germline V gives CDR1 MGHDK, CDR2 SYGVNS. This CDR3 is built from 15 residues. After removal of 3 bases from V and 7 bases from J, the junction contained 9 bases not matched to a gene. Assay: immunoSEQ multiplex PCR; the TCRdb copy retains only in-frame clones and omits some. The sample contains roughly 1.5 million clones, 95% to 99% of which appear only once. A remark on this clone: The antigen remains unidentified.

General study findings and limits: A generally larger estimated richness was seen in naive subsets than in memory subsets.

This sequence originates from a man aged 25-40 years in good health. The sequenced sample was naive CD4+ T cells sorted from blood. The subset was: CD45RA+ positively selected. V gene TRBV25-1 combines with J gene TRBJ1-2, with 9 bases matching TRBD1. The CDR3 sequence: CASSDYPGQGRGYTF. In DNA, the CDR3 is TGTGCCAGCAGTGATTACCCGGGACAGGGTCGTGGCTACACCTTC.